This TCR beta chain was profiled in a study of blood T cells in healthy people across ages. Study-wide findings and caveats: The percentage of naive T cells correlated strongly with TCR beta diversity. As age increased, TCR beta diversity per million T cells fell in a roughly linear fashion. More naive CD4+ cells and higher diversity marked long-lived donors relative to aged donors.

Together with a sample-barcoded 5' primer, a J-beta primer mix was included in a second PCR lasting 7 to 11 cycles. Every sample gave at least 2.5 million paired-end reads containing CDR3. TCRdb re-called the 5' RACE reads through MiXCR, storing one row per CDR3 protein. The sample records 650,000 to 1,000,000 distinct CDR3 sequences, about 42% being singletons. As regards this clonotype: No antigen is known for it.

Unmatched junction bases numbered 12, after V lost 6 bases and J lost 10 bases. The CDR3 is 14 amino acids. The rearrangement joins TRBV12-3 or TRBV12-4 to TRBJ2-1, with TRBD1 identical over 7 bases. The receptor's source is a man older than 75 in good health. The sample was blood. The CDR3 sequence: CASSIGTAKGEQFF. For the CDR3, the DNA is TGTGCCAGCAGCATAGGGACAGCAAAGGGGGAGCAGTTCTTC.